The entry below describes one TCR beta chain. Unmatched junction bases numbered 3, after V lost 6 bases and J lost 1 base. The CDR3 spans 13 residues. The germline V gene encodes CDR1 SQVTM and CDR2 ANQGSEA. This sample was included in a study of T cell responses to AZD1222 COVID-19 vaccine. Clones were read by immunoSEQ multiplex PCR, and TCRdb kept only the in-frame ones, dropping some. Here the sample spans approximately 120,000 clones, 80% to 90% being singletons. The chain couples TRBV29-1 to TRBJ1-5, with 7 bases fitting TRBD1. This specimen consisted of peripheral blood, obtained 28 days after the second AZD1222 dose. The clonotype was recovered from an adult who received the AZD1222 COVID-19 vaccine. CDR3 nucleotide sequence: TGCAGCGTGACAGGGACGAGCAATCAGCCCCAGCATTTT. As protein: CSVTGTSNQPQHF.